This TCR beta chain was captured by sequencing in a study of Graves' ophthalmopathy and Graves' hyperthyroidism. Whole-study results and caveats: Blood also contained most of the expanded thyroid clonotypes above 0.001 frequency.

As concerns this clonotype: Its antigen is unknown.

CDR3 length equals 16 residues. V was clipped by 3 bases and J by 5 bases; unmatched bases: 14. Germline values: CDR1 SQVTM, CDR2 ANQGSEA. Other autoimmune disease, uncontrolled infection, pregnancy and lactation led to exclusion. Symptoms, serum thyroxine and TRAb, thyroid ultrasound, and orbital computed tomography formed the diagnostic basis. Amplification of TCR beta CDR3 regions used RNA transcripts. An opening RT-PCR round employed HTBI primers and preceded a second-round multiplex PCR. TCRdb analysed the multiplex PCR reads with MiXCR anew, one entry per CDR3 protein. The sample has over a million distinct CDR3 sequences; less than 45% are singletons.

The genes are TRBV29-1 and TRBJ2-5; 8 bases are shared with TRBD2. Sequencing was performed on peripheral blood or thyroid tissue (not recorded which). The origin of this receptor is an adult man with Graves' hyperthyroidism. The CDR3 nucleotides are TGCAGCGTTGAGTTGCGCGGGGGGCCTGATTTTGAGACCCAGTACTTC. Its protein product is CSVELRGGPDFETQYF.